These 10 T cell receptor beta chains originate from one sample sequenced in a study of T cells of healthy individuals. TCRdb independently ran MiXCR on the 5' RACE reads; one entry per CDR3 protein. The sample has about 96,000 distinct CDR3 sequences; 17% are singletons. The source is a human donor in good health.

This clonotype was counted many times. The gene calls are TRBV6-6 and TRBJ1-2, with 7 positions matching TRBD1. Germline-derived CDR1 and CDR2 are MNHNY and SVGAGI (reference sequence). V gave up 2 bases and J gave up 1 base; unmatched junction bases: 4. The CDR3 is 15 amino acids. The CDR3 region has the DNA TGTGCCAGCAGTTACACAGGGACAGATAACTATGGCTACACCTTC. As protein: CASSYTGTDNYGYTF.

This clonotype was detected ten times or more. The CDR3 is CSAGRTVNQPQHF. The DNA of the CDR3 is TGCAGTGCCGGTCGGACGGTCAATCAGCCCCAGCATTTT. The chain combines TRBV20-1 with TRBJ1-5; D unresolved. Germline CDR1 reads DFQATT; CDR2 reads SNEGSKA (reference sequence). This CDR3 comprises 13 residues. With 6 bases removed from V and 3 bases from J, the gap between germline ends came to 12 bases.

The CDR3 loop is CSARAGGRTSGMGRETQYF. CDR3 bases: TGCAGTGCTAGAGCGGGGGGAAGGACTAGCGGGATGGGACGGGAGACCCAGTACTTC. The rearrangement joins TRBV20-1 to TRBJ2-5; 12 bases agree with TRBD2. The CDR3 totals 19 residues. Germline CDR1 is DFQATT and CDR2 is SNEGSKA (reference sequence). Losses at the gene ends were 1 base for V and 5 bases for J; bases not matched to a gene: 17.

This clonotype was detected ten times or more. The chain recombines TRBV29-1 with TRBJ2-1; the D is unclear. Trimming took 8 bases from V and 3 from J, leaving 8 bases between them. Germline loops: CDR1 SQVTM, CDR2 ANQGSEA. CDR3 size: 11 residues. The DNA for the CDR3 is TGCAGCCACTTACTCTACAATGAGCAGTTCTTC. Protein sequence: CSHLLYNEQFF.

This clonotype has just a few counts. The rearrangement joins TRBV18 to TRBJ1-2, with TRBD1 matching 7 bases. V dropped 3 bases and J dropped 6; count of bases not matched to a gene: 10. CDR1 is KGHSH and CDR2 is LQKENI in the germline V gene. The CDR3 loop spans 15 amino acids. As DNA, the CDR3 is TGTGCCAGCTCACCCAGACAGGGCGTCACAGATGGCTACACCTTC. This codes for CASSPRQGVTDGYTF.

This CDR3 is CSATDPAGNEQFF. CDR3 DNA sequence: TGCAGTGCTACGGACCCCGCCGGGAATGAGCAGTTCTTC. The rearrangement joins TRBV20-1 to TRBJ2-1; D call uncertain. The CDR3 contains 13 residues. Germline lookup yields CDR1 DFQATT and CDR2 SNEGSKA (reference sequence). V was pared by 4 bases and J by 7 bases, with 14 bases between.

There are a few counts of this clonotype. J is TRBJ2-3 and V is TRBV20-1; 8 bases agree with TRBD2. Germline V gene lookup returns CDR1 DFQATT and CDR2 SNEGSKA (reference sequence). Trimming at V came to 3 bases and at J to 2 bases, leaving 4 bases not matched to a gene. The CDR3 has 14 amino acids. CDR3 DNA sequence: TGCAGTGCTAGGGCCGGGGGGGCCACAGATACGCAGTATTTT. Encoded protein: CSARAGGATDTQYF.

The CDR3: CASSQDWNGELFF. The CDR3 region has the DNA TGTGCCAGCAGCCAAGATTGGAACGGGGAGCTGTTTTTT. The V and J genes are TRBV4-2 and TRBJ2-2; D unclear. Trimming removed 0 bases at V and 7 bases at J, with 6 bases between. Germline-derived CDR1 and CDR2 are LGHNA and YNFKEQ. The CDR3 loop spans 13 amino acids.

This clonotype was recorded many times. In DNA form, the CDR3 reads TGCAGCGTTCCTGCCCCGACCAGGGTTTCAGACTATGGCTACACCTTC. This sequence encodes CSVPAPTRVSDYGYTF. The rearrangement uses TRBV29-1 and TRBJ1-2, with D possibly TRBD1 on 5 matching bases. The ends were cut back, 5 bases at V and 3 bases at J, with 22 bases in the middle. The germline V gene has CDR1 SQVTM and CDR2 ANQGSEA. This CDR3 has 16 amino acids. Variable domain in full (rest from reference TRBV29-1 and TRBJ1-2): SAVISQKPSRDICQRGTSLTIQCQVDSQVTMMFWYRQQPGQSLTLIATANQGSEATYESGFVIDKFPISRPNLTFSTLTVSNMSPEDSSIYLCSVPAPTRVSDYGYTFGSGTRLTVV.

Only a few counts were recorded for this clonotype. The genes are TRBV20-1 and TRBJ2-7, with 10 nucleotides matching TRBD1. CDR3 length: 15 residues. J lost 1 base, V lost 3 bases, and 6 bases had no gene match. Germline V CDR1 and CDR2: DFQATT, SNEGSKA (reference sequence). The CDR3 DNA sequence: TGCAGTGCTAGTAACCCGGGACAGGGGTCCTACGAGCAGTACTTC. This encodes CSASNPGQGSYEQYF.